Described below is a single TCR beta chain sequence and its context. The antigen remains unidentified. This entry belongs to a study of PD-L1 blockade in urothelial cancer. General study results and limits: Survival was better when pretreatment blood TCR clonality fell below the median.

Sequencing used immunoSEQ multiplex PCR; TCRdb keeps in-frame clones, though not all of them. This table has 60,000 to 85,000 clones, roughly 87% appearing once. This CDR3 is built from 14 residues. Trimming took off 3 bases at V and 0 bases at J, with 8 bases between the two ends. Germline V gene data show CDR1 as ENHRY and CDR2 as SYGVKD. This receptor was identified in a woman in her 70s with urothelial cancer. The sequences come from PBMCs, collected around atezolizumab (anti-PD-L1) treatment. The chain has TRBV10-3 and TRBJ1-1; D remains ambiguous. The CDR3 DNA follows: TGTGCCATCAGTGATACGGTTTTGAACACTGAAGCTTTCTTT. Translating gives CAISDTVLNTEAFF.